Listed below are T cell receptor beta chains from one sample, sequenced in a study of T-cell reconstitution after alpha-beta-depleted transplantation in children. TCRdb re-analysed the PCR reads in MiXCR, keeping a single row per CDR3 protein. The table records about 110,000 distinct CDR3 sequences, 5% to 7% of them present only once. This specimen consisted of PBMCs, mostly from graft donor cells, obtained 360 days after TCRalphabeta/CD19-depleted stem cell transplant. These receptors all stem from a male patient aged 2-15 years who had a stem cell transplant for acute lymphoblastic leukemia, so the T cells may come from the graft donor. The CDR3 runs from the conserved cysteine through the conserved F or W. D genes are given only for firm matches. Where a row states a size, it is once, few, many or the class of an expanded clone; other rows omit it.

j_call | v_call | clone_size | d_call | cdr3_aa | cdr3_nt
TRBJ1-1 | TRBV6-5 | few | NA | CASRIFFRVGGAPTEAFF | TGTGCCAGCAGGATATTCTTTAGAGTGGGGGGGGCGCCGACTGAAGCTTTCTTT
TRBJ1-1 | TRBV25-1 | many | NA | CASSEWWGGNTEAFF | TGTGCCAGCAGTGAATGGTGGGGGGGCAACACTGAAGCTTTCTTT
TRBJ1-2 | TRBV7-2 | NA | NA | CASSSDVTDGYTF | TGTGCCAGCAGCTCTGACGTTACGGATGGCTACACCTTC
TRBJ2-7 | TRBV7-9 | few | NA | CASSKARASYEQYF | TGTGCCAGCAGCAAAGCGCGGGCTTCCTACGAGCAGTACTTC
TRBJ2-1 | TRBV6-2/TRBV6-3 | NA | TRBD2 | CASSLLPGGGGNEQFF | TGTGCCAGCAGCCTACTACCGGGAGGTGGGGGCAATGAGCAGTTCTTC
TRBJ2-5 | TRBV9 | many | NA | CASSVEAQETQYF | TGTGCCAGCAGCGTAGAGGCCCAAGAGACCCAGTACTTC
TRBJ1-2 | TRBV9 | NA | TRBD1 | CASSVAIGETGNSYGYTF | TGTGCCAGCAGCGTAGCTATAGGGGAGACAGGGAACAGCTATGGCTACACCTTC
TRBJ2-1 | TRBV7-2 | many | NA | CASSLIGTQQFF | TGTGCCAGCAGCTTAATAGGGACCCAGCAGTTCTTC
TRBJ1-2 | TRBV20-1 | many | NA | CSARDKTAVPYGYTF | TGCAGTGCTAGAGATAAAACAGCTGTTCCCTATGGCTACACCTTC
TRBJ2-7 | TRBV28 | many | NA | CASSLSRGPKVYEQYF | TGTGCCAGCAGTTTATCGAGGGGCCCAAAGGTTTACGAGCAGTACTTC
TRBJ2-7 | TRBV7-2 | many | NA | CASSLGQARYEQYF | TGTGCCAGCAGCTTAGGACAGGCCCGCTACGAGCAGTACTTC
TRBJ1-1 | TRBV7-2 | many | NA | CASSWDWQVNTEAFF | TGTGCCAGCAGCTGGGATTGGCAGGTGAACACTGAAGCTTTCTTT
TRBJ2-1 | TRBV4-1 | few | NA | CASSHPGTAWDEQFF | TGCGCCAGCAGCCACCCCGGGACGGCCTGGGATGAGCAGTTCTTC
TRBJ1-5 | TRBV4-3 | few | NA | CASSQDLRKEQPQHF | TGCGCCAGCAGCCAAGATCTCAGGAAGGAGCAGCCCCAGCATTTT
TRBJ2-7 | TRBV30 | NA | NA | CAWNGGVGSYEQYF | TGTGCCTGGAACGGAGGGGTGGGATCCTACGAGCAGTACTTC
TRBJ2-5 | TRBV5-1 | many | TRBD1 | CASSPDRIWGETQYF | TGCGCCAGCAGCCCGGACAGGATTTGGGGGGAGACCCAGTACTTC
TRBJ1-4 | TRBV6-2/TRBV6-3 | many | TRBD1 | CASSYEGARNEKLFF | TGTGCCAGCAGTTACGAGGGGGCGCGCAATGAAAAACTGTTTTTT
TRBJ2-7 | TRBV11-2 | few | NA | CASSLSRQLAYEQYF | TGTGCCAGCAGCCTCTCGAGACAGCTGGCCTACGAGCAGTACTTC
TRBJ2-3 | TRBV5-1 | many | NA | CASTGGMDTQYF | TGCGCCAGCACCGGAGGGATGGATACGCAGTATTTT
TRBJ1-1 | TRBV5-5 | few | NA | CASSKGLPNTEAFF | TGTGCCAGCAGCAAGGGACTCCCGAACACTGAAGCTTTCTTT
TRBJ2-7 | TRBV9 | few | TRBD1 | CASSPTKGQGANEQYF | TGTGCCAGCAGCCCCACAAAGGGGCAGGGGGCCAACGAGCAGTACTTC
TRBJ2-3 | TRBV10-1 | few | NA | CASSLGRTDTQYF | TGCGCCAGCAGCCTCGGACGGACAGATACGCAGTATTTT
TRBJ2-5 | TRBV3-1 | NA | NA | CASSRGQTYQETQYF | TGTGCCAGCAGCCGCGGACAGACGTACCAAGAGACCCAGTACTTC
TRBJ2-1 | TRBV7-2 | few | NA | CASSLNRGPRNEQFF | TGTGCCAGCAGCTTAAATCGAGGGCCCCGCAATGAGCAGTTCTTC
TRBJ2-1 | TRBV4-2 | many | TRBD2 | CASSQESLAGAYEQFF | TGTGCCAGCAGCCAAGAATCCCTAGCGGGAGCATATGAGCAGTTCTTC
TRBJ2-2 | TRBV20-1 | NA | NA | CSARQGPGELFF | TGCAGTGCTAGACAGGGGCCGGGGGAGCTGTTTTTT
TRBJ1-1 | TRBV5-1 | many | TRBD1 | CASSQGTGVRRNAEAFF | TGCGCCAGCAGCCAGGGGACAGGGGTCCGCCGGAACGCTGAAGCTTTCTTT
TRBJ2-7 | TRBV27 | many | TRBD2 | CASSLTSGGMREQYF | TGTGCCAGCAGTCTGACTAGCGGGGGGATGAGGGAGCAGTACTTC
TRBJ2-3 | TRBV10-3 | many | NA | CAISESRGASADTQYF | TGTGCCATCAGTGAGTCACGGGGGGCCAGCGCAGATACGCAGTATTTT
TRBJ2-1 | TRBV29-1 | many | NA | CSVEDIKRRLPNEQFF | TGCAGCGTTGAAGATATTAAACGCCGTCTCCCTAATGAGCAGTTCTTC
TRBJ2-7 | TRBV28 | NA | TRBD2 | CASSLWRGEGNEQYF | TGTGCCAGCAGTTTATGGAGAGGGGAGGGGAACGAGCAGTACTTC
TRBJ2-3 | TRBV5-1 | many | TRBD2 | CASSLVPAGAGDTQYF | TGCGCCAGCAGCTTGGTTCCAGCGGGAGCCGGAGATACGCAGTATTTT
TRBJ2-1 | TRBV2 | many | NA | CASVEADEQFF | TGTGCCAGCGTAGAGGCGGATGAGCAGTTCTTC
TRBJ2-1 | TRBV5-6 | NA | NA | CASSLKTGLPNEQFF | TGTGCCAGCAGCTTGAAAACAGGGTTACCCAATGAGCAGTTCTTC
TRBJ1-5 | TRBV19 | NA | NA | CASSIDPFREYQPQHF | TGTGCCAGTAGTATAGATCCCTTTCGCGAGTATCAGCCCCAGCATTTT
TRBJ1-5 | TRBV7-9 | many | NA | CASSPGRNQPQHF | TGTGCCAGCAGCCCAGGTCGTAATCAGCCCCAGCATTTT
TRBJ2-3 | TRBV6-2/TRBV6-3 | many | TRBD2 | CASSYRRGAGDTQYF | TGTGCCAGCAGTTACCGGCGGGGGGCCGGAGATACGCAGTATTTT